The rows below give T cell receptor beta chains drawn from one sample of a study of cytomegalovirus exposure and HLA in healthy donors. Repertoires were generated with immunoSEQ multiplex PCR, while TCRdb's copy carries only in-frame clones and drops some. The sample records about 90,000 clones, about two thirds being singletons. The sequenced sample consisted of PBMCs. Receptors were obtained from a woman aged 25-40 years in good health and CMV-seropositive. CDR3s include the opening cysteine and the closing phenylalanine or tryptophan. A D gene is named only where the DNA matches it firmly. Expanded clones get a size class; other rows say once, few or many, or leave the size out.

D gene | J gene | clone size | V gene | CDR3 DNA | CDR3 protein
TRBD1 | TRBJ2-7 | few | TRBV6-1 | TGTGCCAGCAGTGTCGACAGGGGGCGATACGAGCAGTACTTC | CASSVDRGRYEQYF
- | TRBJ1-2 | - | TRBV2 | TGTGCCAGCAGTGAATCAGGGGATGGCTACACCTTC | CASSESGDGYTF
- | TRBJ2-3 | - | TRBV7-8 | TGTGCCAGCAGCTTAGGGGCCTACGCGCTTGATACGCAGTATTTT | CASSLGAYALDTQYF
TRBD1 | TRBJ1-2 | - | TRBV6-1 | TGTGCCAGCAGTTTTACAGGGGGCGCTATCTATGGCTACACCTTC | CASSFTGGAIYGYTF
- | TRBJ1-6 | - | TRBV18 | TGTGCCAGCTCACGCGACAGGAAGGGTTCACCCCTCCACTTT | CASSRDRKGSPLHF
TRBD2 | TRBJ2-5 | - | TRBV7-2 | TGTGCCAGCAGCTCTCGACTAGCGGGGGGGCCTTTGTATGAGACCCAGTACTTC | CASSSRLAGGPLYETQYF
TRBD1 | TRBJ2-2 | - | TRBV19 | TGTGCCAGTAGTAACGGACAGGGTTGGGGCGGGGAGCTGTTTTTT | CASSNGQGWGGELFF
TRBD1 | TRBJ1-2 | few | TRBV6-5 | TGTGCCAGCAGTTACGGGGACAGGCCCTATGGCTACACCTTC | CASSYGDRPYGYTF
TRBD2 | TRBJ2-3 | - | TRBV6-1 | TGTGCCAGCAGGATGACTAGCGGGGCTGATACGCAGTATTTT | CASRMTSGADTQYF
- | TRBJ2-7 | - | TRBV2 | TGTGCCAGCAGGAGCTCCTACGAGCAGTACTTC | CASRSSYEQYF
- | TRBJ1-3 | - | TRBV18 | TGTGCCAGCTCACCCATTTACAGGTTCTCTGGAAACACCATATATTTT | CASSPIYRFSGNTIYF
- | TRBJ2-3 | few | TRBV28 | TGTGCCAGCAGTTTATCGGGCAGGGGCACAGATACGCAGTATTTT | CASSLSGRGTDTQYF
- | TRBJ2-6 | - | TRBV11-2 | TGTGCCAGCAGCTTAGGGGCACGAGACTCTGGGGCCAACGTCCTGACTTTC | CASSLGARDSGANVLTF
TRBD2 | TRBJ2-3 | - | TRBV29-1 | TGCAGCTTGCGGCGGGGGGGCGCAGATACGCAGTATTTT | CSLRRGGADTQYF
- | TRBJ2-7 | once | TRBV11-3 | TGTGCCAGCAGCCTCCGGACTGGAACTTACGAGCAGTACTTC | CASSLRTGTYEQYF
- | TRBJ1-2 | - | TRBV29-1 | - | CSVATGSYGYPF
TRBD2 | TRBJ2-3 | - | TRBV28 | TGTGCCAGCAGTGATCGCGAGGGGGCTAGCGGGAGAAATACGCAGTATTTT | CASSDREGASGRNTQYF
TRBD2 | TRBJ2-5 | - | TRBV19 | TGTGCCAGTAGTGCTAGCGGGCAAGAGACCCAGTACTTC | CASSASGQETQYF
TRBD1 | TRBJ1-2 | - | TRBV2 | TGTGCCAGCACGGGACAGGGGTTGGGCGGCTACACCTTC | CASTGQGLGGYTF
TRBD1 | TRBJ2-7 | few | TRBV30 | TGTGCCTGGAGTAAGGGGGCGCCCCACGAGCAGTACTTC | CAWSKGAPHEQYF
TRBD1 | TRBJ1-2 | - | TRBV19 | TGTGCCAGTAGTGGACGGACAGGCCCTAACTATGGCTACACCTTC | CASSGRTGPNYGYTF
TRBD1 | TRBJ2-7 | - | TRBV19 | TGTGCCAGTAGTGACGCCGGGACAGGGATTGGCTACGAGCAGTACTTC | CASSDAGTGIGYEQYF
- | TRBJ2-2 | - | TRBV6-5 | TGTGCCAGCAGTTACTCGTACAGTTCGAACACCGGGGAGCTGTTTTTT | CASSYSYSSNTGELFF
- | TRBJ2-5 | - | TRBV2 | TGTGCCAGCAGTGTCCAAGCAGGGGGGGAGACCCAGTACTTC | CASSVQAGGETQYF
- | TRBJ1-1 | - | TRBV5-1 | TGCGCCAGCAGCTTCGAGATGAACACTGAAGCTTTCTTT | CASSFEMNTEAFF
TRBD1 | TRBJ1-2 | - | TRBV19 | TGTGCCAGTACCCAGACAGGGGGCGTCTATGGCTACACCTTC | CASTQTGGVYGYTF
- | TRBJ2-1 | - | TRBV5-1 | TGCGCCAGCAGCTCCCCAGGGTCCTACAATGAGCAGTTCTTC | CASSSPGSYNEQFF
- | TRBJ2-2 | few | TRBV7-3 | TGTGCCAGCAGCAAAGACGGGGGAAGGAACACCGGGGAGCTGTTTTTT | CASSKDGGRNTGELFF
TRBD1 | TRBJ1-2 | - | TRBV5-6 | TGTGCCAGCAGCCTGGGGGCGACAGGGGGCTATGGCTACACCTTC | CASSLGATGGYGYTF
- | TRBJ2-7 | - | TRBV20-1 | TGCAGTGCTAGAGATAACGAGCAGTACTTC | CSARDNEQYF
- | TRBJ1-2 | - | TRBV6-1 | TGTGCCAGCAGACGGGGAATAACTCACTATGGCTACACCTTC | CASRRGITHYGYTF
TRBD1 | TRBJ1-1 | few | TRBV6-1 | TGTGCCAGCAGTGGTCTACGGACAGGGGGCCCTGAAGCTTTCTTT | CASSGLRTGGPEAFF
- | TRBJ1-4 | - | TRBV25-1 | TGTGCCAGCAGTCCCGATGCGGCCCCATGGGATGAAAAACTGTTTTTT | CASSPDAAPWDEKLFF
TRBD2 | TRBJ2-1 | - | TRBV5-4 | TGTGCCAGCAGCTTAGCGGGGCGGGATGAGCAGTTCTTC | CASSLAGRDEQFF
- | TRBJ2-6 | - | TRBV30 | TGTGCCTGGAGTTCCCCGGACAGAACTGGGGCCAACGTCCTGACTTTC | CAWSSPDRTGANVLTF
- | TRBJ2-5 | - | TRBV6-5 | TGTGCCAGCAGTTACGAAGGCGGGGGCACCGGGGAGACCCAGTACTTC | CASSYEGGGTGETQYF
- | TRBJ2-4 | - | TRBV7-2 | TGTGCCAGCACCCAAGGGGGGGGAGGGAACATTCAGTACTTC | CASTQGGGGNIQYF
- | TRBJ2-3 | - | TRBV5-1 | TGCGCCAGCAGCTTAGAACAGTTCACAGATACGCAGTATTTT | CASSLEQFTDTQYF
TRBD1 | TRBJ1-2 | few | TRBV6-5 | TGTGCCAGCAGTTACCTTCGGACAGGGGGCGGGTATGGCTACACCTTC | CASSYLRTGGGYGYTF
- | TRBJ1-3 | once | TRBV6-6 | TGTGCCAGCAGCTATGCCGGGAGTGGAAACACCATATATTTT | CASSYAGSGNTIYF
TRBD1 | TRBJ1-4 | - | TRBV30 | TGTGCCTGGAGTCTTAGTGGGACAGGAAATGAAAAACTGTTTTTT | CAWSLSGTGNEKLFF
- | TRBJ2-2 | - | TRBV5-1 | TGCGCCAGCAGCTTGGGACAGAGGACCGGGGAGCTGTTTTTT | CASSLGQRTGELFF
- | TRBJ1-1 | - | TRBV6-4 | TGTGCCAGCAGTGTGACAGCCAACACTGAAGCTTTCTTT | CASSVTANTEAFF
- | TRBJ1-5 | - | TRBV27 | TGTGCCAGCAGTTTATGGCCAGGATCCAATCAGCCCCAGCATTTT | CASSLWPGSNQPQHF
- | TRBJ1-1 | - | TRBV6-5 | TGTGCCAGCAGTTACGGGACGGGGGGCACTGAAGCTTTCTTT | CASSYGTGGTEAFF
- | TRBJ2-7 | once | TRBV6-1 | TGTGCCAGCATGTACGGCGAGCAGTACTTC | CASMYGEQYF
- | TRBJ1-5 | - | TRBV30 | TGTGCCTGGAGTGTACTGGATCAGCCCCAGCATTTT | CAWSVLDQPQHF
- | TRBJ2-5 | - | TRBV7-2 | TGTGCCAGCAGCCACGCCAACGGAGAGACCCAGTACTTC | CASSHANGETQYF
TRBD2 | TRBJ2-7 | few | TRBV28 | TGTGCCAGCAGCTCAGCGGGGGGGCCTAAGTCGACCTACGAGCAGTACTTC | CASSSAGGPKSTYEQYF